What follows is one T cell receptor beta chain and its context. What it recognizes is unknown. Profiling relied on immunoSEQ multiplex PCR, and the TCRdb table lists in-frame clones only, not all of them. The table lists approximately 280,000 clones, 80% to 90% of them singletons. The data derive from a study of cytomegalovirus exposure and HLA in healthy donors. Study observations and caveats: Subsequent analysis found a tendency for first-cohort TCR clusters to co-occur within the 95 to 150 validation repertoires. Investigators reported about 160 TCR beta chains as tied to cytomegalovirus.

CDR3 size: 14 residues. CDR1 and CDR2 (germline): SEHNR, FQNEAQ (reference sequence). Deletions cut 10 bases from V and 6 bases from J, with 22 bases between. The chain joins TRBV7-9 to TRBJ2-7; possible D gene TRBD1, 5 bases. The source of this sequence is a woman between 18 and 30 years old in good health and CMV-seronegative. The sequenced sample was PBMCs. The CDR3: CATDTTGDPSEQYF. CDR3 DNA: TGTGCCACCGACACCACAGGAGACCCTTCCGAGCAGTACTTC.